This T cell receptor beta chain originates from a study of blood T cell repertoires in COVID-19. Study-wide background: Donors in the United States, Italy and Spain gave samples during acute or convalescent COVID-19. PBMCs, B-cell-depleted T cells, or T cells were the source of the cDNA or gDNA that made up the material.

Per the authors' pipeline: Quantification of nucleated cells was approximated via reference gene primer amplification. Only in-frame clones appear in the TCRdb table, and some are missing; sequencing was by immunoSEQ multiplex PCR. The V and J calls and the clone size are those of that table, but D and trimming were determined from the DNA. Of some 220,000 clones listed, 75% to 85% are singletons. This CDR3 is built from 14 residues. In germline, CDR1 is MNHEY, CDR2 SVGAGI. After removal of 8 bases from V and 0 bases from J, the junction contained 3 bases not matched to a gene. The chain combines TRBV6-5 with TRBJ1-2; TRBD1 agrees at 10 bases. Sequenced material: peripheral blood. The TCR was taken from a human donor in a cohort sampled during active COVID-19. The CDR3 loop reads CASRGQGSNYGYTF. The CDR3 DNA sequence: TGTGCCAGCCGGGGACAGGGGTCTAACTATGGCTACACCTTC.